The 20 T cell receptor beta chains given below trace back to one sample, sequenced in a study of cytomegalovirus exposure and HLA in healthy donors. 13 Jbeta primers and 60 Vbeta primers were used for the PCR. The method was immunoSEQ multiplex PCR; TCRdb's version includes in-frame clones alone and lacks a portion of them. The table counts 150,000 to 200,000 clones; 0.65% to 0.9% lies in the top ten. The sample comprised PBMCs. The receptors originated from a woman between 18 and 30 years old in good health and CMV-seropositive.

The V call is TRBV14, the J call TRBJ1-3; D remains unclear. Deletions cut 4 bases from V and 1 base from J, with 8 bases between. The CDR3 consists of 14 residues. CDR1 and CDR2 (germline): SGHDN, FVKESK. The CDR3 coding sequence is TGTGCCAGCAGCCCACTTCGATCTGGAAACACCATATATTTT. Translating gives CASSPLRSGNTIYF.

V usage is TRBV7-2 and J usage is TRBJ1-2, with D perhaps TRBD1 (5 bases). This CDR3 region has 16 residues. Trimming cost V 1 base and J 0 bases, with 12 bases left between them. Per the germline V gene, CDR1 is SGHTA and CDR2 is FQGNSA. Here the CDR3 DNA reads TGTGCCAGCAGCTTAGGCCGGGGGAACCCTAACTATGGCTACACCTTC. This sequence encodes CASSLGRGNPNYGYTF.

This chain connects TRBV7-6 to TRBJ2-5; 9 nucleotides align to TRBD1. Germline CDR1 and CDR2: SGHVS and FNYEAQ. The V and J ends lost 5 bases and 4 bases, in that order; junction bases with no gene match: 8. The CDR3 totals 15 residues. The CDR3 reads CASSPSTGGGETQYF. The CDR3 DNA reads TGTGCCAGCAGCCCTTCGACAGGGGGTGGAGAGACCCAGTACTTC.

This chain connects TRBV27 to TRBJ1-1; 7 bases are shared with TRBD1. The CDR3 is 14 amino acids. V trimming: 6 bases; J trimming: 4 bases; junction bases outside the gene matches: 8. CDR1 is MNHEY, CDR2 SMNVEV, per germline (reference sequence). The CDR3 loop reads CASRVARGVTEAFF. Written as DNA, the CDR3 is TGTGCCAGCAGGGTAGCCAGGGGGGTCACTGAAGCTTTCTTT.

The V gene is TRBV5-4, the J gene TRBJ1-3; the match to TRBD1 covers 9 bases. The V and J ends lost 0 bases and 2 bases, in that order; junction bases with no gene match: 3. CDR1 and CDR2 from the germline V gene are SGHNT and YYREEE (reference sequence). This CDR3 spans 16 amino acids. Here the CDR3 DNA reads TGTGCCAGCAGCTTGGGGACAGGGGTTCCTGGAAACACCATATATTTT. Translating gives CASSLGTGVPGNTIYF. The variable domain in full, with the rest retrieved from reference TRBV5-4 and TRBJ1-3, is ETGVTQSPTHLIKTRGQQVTLRCSSQSGHNTVSWYQQALGQGPQFIFQYYREEENGRGNFPPRFSGLQFPNYSSELNVNALELDDSALYLCASSLGTGVPGNTIYFGEGSWLTVV.

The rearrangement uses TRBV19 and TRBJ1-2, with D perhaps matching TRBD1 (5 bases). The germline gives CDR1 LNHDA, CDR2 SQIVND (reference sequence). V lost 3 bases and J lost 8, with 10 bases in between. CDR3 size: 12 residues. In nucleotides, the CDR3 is TGTGCCAGTAGTATCGGAGGGGTAGGCTACACCTTC. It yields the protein CASSIGGVGYTF.

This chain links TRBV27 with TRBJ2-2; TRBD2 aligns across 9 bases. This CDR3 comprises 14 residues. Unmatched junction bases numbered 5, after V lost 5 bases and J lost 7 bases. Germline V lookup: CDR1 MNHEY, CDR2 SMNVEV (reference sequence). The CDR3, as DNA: TGTGCCAGCAGTGGACTAGCGTTGAGCGGGGAGCTGTTTTTT. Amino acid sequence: CASSGLALSGELFF.

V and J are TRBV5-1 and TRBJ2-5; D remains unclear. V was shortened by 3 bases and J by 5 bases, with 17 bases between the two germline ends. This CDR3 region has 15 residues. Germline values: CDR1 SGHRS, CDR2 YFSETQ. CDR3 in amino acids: CASSSGPGLQETQYF. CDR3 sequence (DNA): TGCGCCAGCAGCTCAGGTCCTGGGTTGCAGGAGACCCAGTACTTC.

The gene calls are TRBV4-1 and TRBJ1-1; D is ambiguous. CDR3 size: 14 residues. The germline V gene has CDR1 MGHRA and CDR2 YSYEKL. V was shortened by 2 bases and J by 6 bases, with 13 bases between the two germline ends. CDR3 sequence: CASSQLYRSPEAFF. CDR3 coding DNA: TGCGCCAGCAGCCAACTATATAGAAGCCCTGAAGCTTTCTTT.

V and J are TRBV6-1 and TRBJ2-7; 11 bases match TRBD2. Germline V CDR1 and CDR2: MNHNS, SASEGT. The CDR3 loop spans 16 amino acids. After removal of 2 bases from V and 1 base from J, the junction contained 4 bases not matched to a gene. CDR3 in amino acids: CASSERTSGYSYEQYF. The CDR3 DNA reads TGTGCCAGCAGTGAAAGGACTAGCGGGTATTCCTACGAGCAGTACTTC.

In DNA, the CDR3 is TGTGCCAGCAGTTACGAACTAGCGGGCACCGGGGAGCTGTTTTTT. It encodes CASSYELAGTGELFF. The chain is built from TRBV6-5 and TRBJ2-2; 9 bases fit TRBD2. This CDR3 is built from 15 residues. V lost 2 bases to trimming and J lost 4 bases; unmatched junction nucleotides: 2. CDR1 and CDR2 (germline): MNHEY, SVGAGI.

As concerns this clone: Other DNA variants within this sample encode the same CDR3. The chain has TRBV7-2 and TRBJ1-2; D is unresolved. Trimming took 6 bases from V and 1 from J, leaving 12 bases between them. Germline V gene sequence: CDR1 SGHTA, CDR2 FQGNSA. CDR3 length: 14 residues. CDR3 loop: CASSRDRVNYGYTF. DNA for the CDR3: TGTGCCAGCAGTCGCGATCGTGTTAACTATGGCTACACCTTC.

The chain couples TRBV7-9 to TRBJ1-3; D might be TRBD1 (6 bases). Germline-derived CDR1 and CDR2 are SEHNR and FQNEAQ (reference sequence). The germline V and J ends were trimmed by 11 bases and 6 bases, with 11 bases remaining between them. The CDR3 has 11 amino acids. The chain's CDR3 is CAHGGANTIYF. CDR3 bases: TGTGCCCACGGGGGGGCAAACACCATATATTTT.

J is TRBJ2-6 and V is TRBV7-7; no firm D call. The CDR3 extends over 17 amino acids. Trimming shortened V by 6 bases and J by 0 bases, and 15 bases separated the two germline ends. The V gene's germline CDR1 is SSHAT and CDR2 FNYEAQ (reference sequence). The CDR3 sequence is CASSPTLLISGANVLTF. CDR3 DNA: TGTGCCAGCAGTCCAACCCTACTGATCTCTGGGGCCAACGTCCTGACTTTC. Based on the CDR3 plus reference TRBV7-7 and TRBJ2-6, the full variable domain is GAGVSQSPRYKVTKRGQDVTLRCDPISSHATLYWYQQALGQGPEFLTYFNYEAQPDKSGLPSDRFSAERPEGSISTLTIQRTEQRDSAMYRCASSPTLLISGANVLTFGAGSRLTVL.

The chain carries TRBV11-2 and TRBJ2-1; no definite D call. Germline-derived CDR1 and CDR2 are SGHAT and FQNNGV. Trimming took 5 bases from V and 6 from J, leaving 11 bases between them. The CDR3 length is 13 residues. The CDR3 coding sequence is TGTGCCAGCAGCGCCCCCTCCAGCAATGAGCAGTTCTTC. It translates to CASSAPSSNEQFF. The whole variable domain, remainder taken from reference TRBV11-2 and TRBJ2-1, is EAGVAQSPRYKIIEKRQSVAFWCNPISGHATLYWYQQILGQGPKLLIQFQNNGVVDDSQLPKDRFSAERLKGVDSTLKIQPAKLEDSAVYLCASSAPSSNEQFFGPGTRLTVL.

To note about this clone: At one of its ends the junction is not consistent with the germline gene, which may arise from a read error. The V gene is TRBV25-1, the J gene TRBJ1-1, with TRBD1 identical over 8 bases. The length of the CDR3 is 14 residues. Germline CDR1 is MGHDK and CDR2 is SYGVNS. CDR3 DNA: TGTGCCGGCAGTGCAGGGGGCGGTAGGACTGAAGCTTTCTTT. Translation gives CAGSAGGGRTEAFF.

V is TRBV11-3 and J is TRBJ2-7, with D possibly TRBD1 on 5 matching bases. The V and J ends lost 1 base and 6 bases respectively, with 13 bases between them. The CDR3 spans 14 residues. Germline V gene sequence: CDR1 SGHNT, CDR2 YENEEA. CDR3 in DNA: TGTGCCAGCAGCTTAGTATCTTCCAGGGCCGAGCAGTACTTC. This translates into CASSLVSSRAEQYF.

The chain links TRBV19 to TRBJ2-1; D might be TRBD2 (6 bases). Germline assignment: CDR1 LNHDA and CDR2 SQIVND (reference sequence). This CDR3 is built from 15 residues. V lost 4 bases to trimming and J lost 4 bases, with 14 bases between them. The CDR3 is CASSSWDFTYNEQFF. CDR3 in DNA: TGTGCCAGTAGTAGCTGGGACTTCACTTACAATGAGCAGTTCTTC. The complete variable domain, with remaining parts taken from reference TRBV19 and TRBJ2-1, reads DGGITQSPKYLFRKEGQNVTLSCEQNLNHDAMYWYRQDPGQGLRLIYYSQIVNDFQKGDIAEGYSVSREKKESFPLTVTSAQKNPTAFYLCASSSWDFTYNEQFFGPGTRLTVL.

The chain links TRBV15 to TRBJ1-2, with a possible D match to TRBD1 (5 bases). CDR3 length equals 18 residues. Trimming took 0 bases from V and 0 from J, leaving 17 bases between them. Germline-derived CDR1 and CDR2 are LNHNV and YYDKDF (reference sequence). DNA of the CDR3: TGTGCCACCAGCAGAGATCCGGCCAGGGTCGGACCTAACTATGGCTACACCTTC. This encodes CATSRDPARVGPNYGYTF.

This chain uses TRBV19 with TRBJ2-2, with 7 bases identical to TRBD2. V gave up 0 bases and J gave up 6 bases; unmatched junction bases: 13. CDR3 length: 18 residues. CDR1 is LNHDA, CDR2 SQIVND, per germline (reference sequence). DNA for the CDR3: TGTGCCAGTAGTATAGAGACCAGGGTTTGGGGGGGAGCCGGGGAGCTGTTTTTT. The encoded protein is CASSIETRVWGGAGELFF. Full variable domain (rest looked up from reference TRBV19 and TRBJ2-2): DGGITQSPKYLFRKEGQNVTLSCEQNLNHDAMYWYRQDPGQGLRLIYYSQIVNDFQKGDIAEGYSVSREKKESFPLTVTSAQKNPTAFYLCASSIETRVWGGAGELFFGEGSRLTVL.